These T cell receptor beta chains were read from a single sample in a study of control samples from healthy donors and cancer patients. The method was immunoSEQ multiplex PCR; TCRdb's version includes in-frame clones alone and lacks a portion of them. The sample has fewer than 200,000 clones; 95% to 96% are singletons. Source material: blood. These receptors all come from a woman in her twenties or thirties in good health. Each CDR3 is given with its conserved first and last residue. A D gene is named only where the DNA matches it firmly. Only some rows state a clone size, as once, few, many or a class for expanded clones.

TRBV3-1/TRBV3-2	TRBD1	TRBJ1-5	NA	CASSQTGVGQPQHF	TGTGCCAGCAGCCAGACAGGGGTCGGTCAGCCCCAGCATTTT
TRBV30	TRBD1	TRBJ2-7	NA	CAWSFQGAPEQYF	TGTGCCTGGAGTTTCCAGGGGGCGCCTGAGCAGTACTTC
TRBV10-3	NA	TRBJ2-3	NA	CAISSRTDTQYF	TGTGCCATCAGTAGTCGCACAGATACGCAGTATTTT
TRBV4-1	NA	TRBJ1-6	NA	CASSHRQKLNSPLHF	TGCGCCAGCAGCCACAGACAGAAACTTAATTCACCCCTCCACTTT
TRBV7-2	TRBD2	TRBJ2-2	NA	CASSLGLALNTGELFF	TGTGCCAGCAGCTTAGGACTAGCGCTAAACACCGGGGAGCTGTTTTTT
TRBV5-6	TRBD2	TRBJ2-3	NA	CASSTTVSGIGTDTQYF	TGTGCCAGCAGCACTACCGTTAGCGGGATCGGGACAGATACGCAGTATTTT
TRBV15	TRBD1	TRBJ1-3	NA	CATSRDRERGNTIYF	TGTGCCACCAGCAGGGACAGGGAAAGGGGAAACACCATATATTTT
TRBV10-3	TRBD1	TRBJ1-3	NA	CAIKGQSGSTIYF	TGTGCCATCAAGGGACAGAGTGGAAGCACCATATATTTT
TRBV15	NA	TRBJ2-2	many	CATSRGQEQTGELFF	TGTGCCACCAGCAGGGGACAAGAACAGACCGGGGAGCTGTTTTTT
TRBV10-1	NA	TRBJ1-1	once	CASSEFKVMNTEAFF	TGCGCCAGCAGTGAGTTTAAGGTAATGAACACTGAAGCTTTCTTT
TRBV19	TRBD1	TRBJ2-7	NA	CASSPSPPAGGGYEQYF	TGTGCCAGTAGTCCCAGTCCCCCGGCAGGGGGTGGCTACGAGCAGTACTTC
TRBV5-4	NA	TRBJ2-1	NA	CASSFGGGSYNEQFF	TGTGCCAGCAGCTTCGGGGGTGGCTCCTACAATGAGCAGTTCTTC
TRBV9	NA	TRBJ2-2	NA	CASSVAGYTGELFF	TGTGCCAGCAGCGTAGCTGGGTACACCGGGGAGCTGTTTTTT
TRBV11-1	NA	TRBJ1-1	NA	CASSLSRGNTEAFF	TGTGCCAGCAGCTTATCCAGGGGGAACACTGAAGCTTTCTTT
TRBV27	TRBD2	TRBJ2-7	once	CASSPDGEGYEQYF	TGTGCCAGCAGTCCCGACGGGGAGGGCTACGAGCAGTACTTC
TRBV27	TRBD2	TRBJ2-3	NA	CASSLSLLGLGPSDTQYF	TGTGCCAGCAGTTTATCCCTTCTCGGACTAGGGCCAAGTGATACGCAGTATTTT
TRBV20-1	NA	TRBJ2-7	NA	CSASYGTNSYEQYF	TGCAGTGCTAGTTATGGGACAAACTCCTACGAGCAGTACTTC
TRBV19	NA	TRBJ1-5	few	CASTSMYSNQPQHF	TGTGCCAGTACCTCGATGTATAGCAATCAGCCCCAGCATTTT
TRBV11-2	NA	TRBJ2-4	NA	CASSLGDPRDIQYF	TGTGCCAGCAGCTTAGGGGACCCTCGGGACATTCAGTACTTC
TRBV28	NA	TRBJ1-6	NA	CASRPQPDSPLHF	TGTGCCAGCAGACCACAGCCCGATTCACCCCTCCACTTT
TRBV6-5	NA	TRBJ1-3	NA	CASSYSTPDGGNTIYF	TGTGCCAGCAGTTACTCGACACCCGACGGTGGCAACACCATATATTTT
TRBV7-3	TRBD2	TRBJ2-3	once	CASSPSGDNTDTQYF	TGTGCCAGCAGCCCTAGCGGGGATAACACAGATACGCAGTATTTT
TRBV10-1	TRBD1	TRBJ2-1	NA	CASSESTRDRGYNEQFF	TGCGCCAGCAGTGAGTCGACTCGGGACAGGGGCTACAATGAGCAGTTCTTC
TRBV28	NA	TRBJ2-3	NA	CASSPPGRINTDTQYF	TGTGCCAGCAGTCCACCGGGACGAATAAACACAGATACGCAGTATTTT
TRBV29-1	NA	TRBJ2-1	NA	CSVEDEDRSSYNEQFF	TGCAGCGTTGAGGATGAGGACAGAAGCTCCTACAATGAGCAGTTCTTC
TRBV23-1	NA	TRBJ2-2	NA	CASSLIQFTGELFF	TGCGCCAGCAGTCTAATACAGTTCACCGGGGAGCTGTTTTTT
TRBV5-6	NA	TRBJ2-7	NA	CASSLAGVYEQYF	TGTGCCAGCAGCTTGGCAGGGGTGTACGAGCAGTACTTC
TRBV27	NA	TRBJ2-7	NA	CASSLSGFGEQYF	TGTGCCAGCAGTTTATCAGGTTTTGGGGAGCAGTACTTC
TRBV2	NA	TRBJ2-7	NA	CASSEVKSSYEQYF	TGTGCCAGCAGTGAGGTCAAGAGCTCCTACGAGCAGTACTTC
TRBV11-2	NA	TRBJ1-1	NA	CASSRIPWAEMNTEAFF	TGTGCCAGCAGCCGAATCCCGTGGGCTGAGATGAACACTGAAGCTTTCTTT
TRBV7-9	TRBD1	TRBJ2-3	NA	CASSQPDREGARSDTQYF	TGTGCCAGCAGCCAACCCGACCGTGAGGGGGCGCGCTCAGATACGCAGTATTTT
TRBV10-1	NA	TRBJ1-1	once	CASSETGENTEAFF	TGCGCCAGCAGTGAGACGGGAGAGAACACTGAAGCTTTCTTT
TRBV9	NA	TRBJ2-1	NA	CASSGTSNYNEQFF	TGTGCCAGCAGCGGCACTAGTAACTACAATGAGCAGTTCTTC
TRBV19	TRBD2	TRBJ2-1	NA	CASSISGGSYNEQFF	TGTGCCAGTAGTATAAGCGGGGGCTCCTACAATGAGCAGTTCTTC
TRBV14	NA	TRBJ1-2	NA	CASSPWVGSNYGYTF	TGTGCCAGCAGCCCCTGGGTGGGGTCTAACTATGGCTACACCTTC
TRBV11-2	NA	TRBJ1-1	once	CASSLGNRRAEAFF	TGTGCCAGCAGCTTAGGGAACAGGCGGGCTGAAGCTTTCTTT
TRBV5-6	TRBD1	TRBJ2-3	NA	CASSSRTGASTDTQYF	TGTGCCAGCAGCTCTCGGACAGGAGCTAGCACAGATACGCAGTATTTT
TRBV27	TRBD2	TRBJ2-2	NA	CATRPRLAGTGELFF	TGTGCCACTCGCCCAAGGCTAGCGGGCACCGGGGAGCTGTTTTTT
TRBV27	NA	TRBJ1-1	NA	CASSPGLTGKVNTEAFF	TGTGCCAGCAGCCCAGGCCTAACAGGGAAAGTCAACACTGAAGCTTTCTTT
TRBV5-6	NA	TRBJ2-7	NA	CASSFRTSYEQYF	TGTGCCAGCAGCTTCCGGACCTCCTACGAGCAGTACTTC
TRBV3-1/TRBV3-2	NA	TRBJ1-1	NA	CASSQNHRVRNTEAFF	TGTGCCAGCAGCCAAAACCACAGGGTACGGAACACTGAAGCTTTCTTT